Shown below are 21 T cell receptor beta chains from a single sample sequenced in a study of shared clonotypes between healthy human individuals. Here immunoSEQ multiplex PCR was the method, and the copy in TCRdb shows in-frame clones only, minus some. This table has over a million clones, approximately 98% appearing once. What was sequenced was naive CD4+ T cells sorted from blood. Subset here: CD45RA+ positively selected. Source of these receptors: a man aged 30-40 years in good health.

The gene calls are TRBV19 and TRBJ2-7, with D possibly being TRBD1 (5 bases). V was shortened by 4 bases and J by 8 bases, with 18 bases between the two germline ends. The V gene's germline CDR1 is LNHDA and CDR2 SQIVND (reference sequence). This CDR3 has 14 residues. The DNA of the CDR3 is TGTGCCAGTAGTAGTGGCAGGGCAGATAGGAAGCAGTACTTC. It codes for CASSSGRADRKQYF.

V is TRBV10-2 and J is TRBJ2-2, with D tentatively TRBD1 (6 bases). Trimming stripped 9 bases from V and 0 bases from J, with 14 bases between. This CDR3 has 15 amino acids. Germline-derived CDR1 and CDR2 are WSHSY and SAAADI. CDR3 sequence: CARRGTSANTGELFF. As DNA, the CDR3 is TGCGCCAGACGTGGGACATCAGCGAACACCGGGGAGCTGTTTTTT.

This sequence joins TRBV5-5 and TRBJ2-3; D remains ambiguous. The germline V gene encodes CDR1 SGHKS and CDR2 YYEKEE (reference sequence). This CDR3 is 12 amino acids long. V was trimmed by 2 bases and J by 4 bases, leaving 5 bases between them. The CDR3 sequence: CASSFSADTQYF. The CDR3 bases are TGTGCCAGCAGCTTTTCGGCAGATACGCAGTATTTT.

V gene TRBV18 combines with J gene TRBJ1-1, with D hard to call. V lost 6 bases and J lost 7, with 18 bases in between. CDR1 is KGHSH and CDR2 is LQKENI in the germline V gene. The CDR3 loop spans 14 amino acids. The chain's CDR3 is CASSAVGGLVEAFF. The CDR3 nucleotides are TGTGCCAGCTCCGCCGTAGGCGGCCTGGTTGAAGCTTTCTTT.

The V gene is TRBV10-3, the J gene TRBJ2-1; TRBD2 agrees at 15 bases. Per germline, CDR1 ENHRY and CDR2 SYGVKD. Trimming took 6 bases from V and 6 from J; bases not matched to a gene: 9. The CDR3 spans 17 residues. The CDR3 protein is CAIRSGLAGGGSNEQFF. The CDR3 DNA follows: TGTGCCATCAGGTCGGGACTAGCGGGAGGAGGTTCCAATGAGCAGTTCTTC.

On this clone itself: This same CDR3 is encoded by further DNA sequences in the sample. V gene TRBV6-1 combines with J gene TRBJ1-5; a possible D gene is TRBD1 (5 bases). This CDR3 contains 12 residues. Germline lookup yields CDR1 MNHNS and CDR2 SASEGT. V was trimmed by 4 bases and J by 7 bases, leaving 8 bases between them. For the CDR3, the DNA is TGTGCCAGCAGTGGTGGGGGACAGCCCCAGCATTTT. Its protein product is CASSGGGQPQHF.

V and J are TRBV5-1 and TRBJ2-7; D is possibly TRBD1 (6 bases). Trimming shortened V by 4 bases and J by 3 bases, and 8 bases separated the two germline ends. The CDR3 runs to 12 residues. Germline V gene data show CDR1 as SGHRS and CDR2 as YFSETQ. CDR3 DNA sequence: TGCGCCAGCAGCGAACAGGGCTACGAGCAGTACTTC. Encoded protein: CASSEQGYEQYF. Together with reference TRBV5-1 and TRBJ2-7, the CDR3 gives the full variable domain: KAGVTQTPRYLIKTRGQQVTLSCSPISGHRSVSWYQQTPGQGLQFLFEYFSETQRNKGNFPGRFSGRQFSNSRSEMNVSTLELGDSALYLCASSEQGYEQYFGPGTRLTVT.

The rearrangement links TRBV6-5 to TRBJ2-1, with 10 bases lining up with TRBD2. This CDR3 is 14 amino acids long. Trimming at V came to 5 bases and at J to 7 bases, leaving 5 bases not matched to a gene. CDR1 is MNHEY and CDR2 is SVGAGI in the germline V gene. The CDR3 spells CASSVGLARNEQFF. In nucleotides, the CDR3 is TGTGCCAGCAGTGTGGGACTAGCGCGAAATGAGCAGTTCTTC.

The rearrangement joins TRBV19 to TRBJ2-7, with TRBD2 as a possible D gene (5 bases). CDR1 and CDR2 (germline): LNHDA, SQIVND (reference sequence). The CDR3 contains 12 residues. V was pared by 8 bases and J by 3 bases, with 11 bases between. The CDR3 here is CASPATSYEQYF. The CDR3 bases are TGTGCCAGTCCCGCCACTAGCTACGAGCAGTACTTC.

The chain uses TRBV18 and TRBJ2-3, with D unresolved. The CDR3 runs to 14 residues. Germline CDR1 reads KGHSH; CDR2 reads LQKENI. Trimming stripped 6 bases from V and 4 bases from J, with 14 bases between. CDR3 residues: CASSGISAPDTQYF. The CDR3 DNA follows: TGTGCCAGCTCGGGCATATCGGCTCCAGATACGCAGTATTTT.

This clone is a singleton in its sample. As DNA, the CDR3 is TGTGCCAGCAGTTTCACCTCGAGGGGAGGCGTGGAGCTGTTTTTT. Protein product: CASSFTSRGGVELFF. The chain couples TRBV27 to TRBJ2-2; TRBD2 is a possible D gene (6 bases). Germline lookup yields CDR1 MNHEY and CDR2 SMNVEV (reference sequence). The CDR3 is made up of 15 amino acids. Trimming took off 3 bases at V and 10 bases at J, with 18 bases between the two ends.

The chain combines TRBV2 with TRBJ2-6; no reliable D call. Trimming took 4 bases from V and 0 from J, leaving 10 bases between them. Germline V lookup: CDR1 SNHLY, CDR2 FYNNEI. CDR3 size: 16 residues. This CDR3 is CASSAESRSGANVLTF. The DNA for the CDR3 is TGTGCCAGCAGTGCAGAGTCTCGCTCTGGGGCCAACGTCCTGACTTTC.

This CDR3 is CASSPSGQGRNQPQHF. The DNA of the CDR3 is TGTGCCAGCAGCCCATCGGGACAGGGACGAAATCAGCCCCAGCATTTT. The chain joins TRBV28 to TRBJ1-5; 9 bases fit TRBD1. Germline V gene sequence: CDR1 MDHEN, CDR2 SYDVKM. V was pared by 6 bases and J by 4 bases, with 10 bases of the junction left unmatched. CDR3 length: 16 residues.

This chain connects TRBV7-8 to TRBJ2-4; D is tentatively TRBD1 or TRBD2 (5 bases each). CDR3 length: 17 amino acids. The V end was cut by 5 bases, the J end by 5 bases, with 22 bases between. The germline gives CDR1 SGHVS, CDR2 FQNEAQ. CDR3: CASSRWGGSYSQNIQYF. The CDR3, as DNA: TGTGCCAGCAGCCGATGGGGCGGGTCTTATAGCCAAAACATTCAGTACTTC.

In this sample, this clone turned up once. V gene TRBV5-5 combines with J gene TRBJ2-7; TRBD1 matches at 7 bases. Germline V CDR1 and CDR2: SGHKS, YYEKEE (reference sequence). Trimming removed 2 bases from V and 2 bases from J; junction bases left unmatched: 7. This CDR3 spans 15 amino acids. DNA for the CDR3: TGTGCCAGCAGCTTACGCGACAGGGTGACCTACGAGCAGTACTTC. Its protein product is CASSLRDRVTYEQYF.

This sequence joins TRBV9 and TRBJ2-1, with D hard to call. The CDR3 loop spans 13 amino acids. Trimming shortened V by 4 bases and J by 9 bases, and 14 bases separated the two germline ends. The germline V gene has CDR1 SGDLS and CDR2 YYNGEE. The CDR3 spells CASSKDVRAEQFF. The CDR3, as DNA: TGTGCCAGCAGCAAAGATGTAAGGGCTGAGCAGTTCTTC.

The chain has TRBV5-1 and TRBJ2-7, with TRBD2 identical over 7 bases. Trimming took 3 bases from V and 1 from J; bases not matched to a gene: 7. The CDR3 is made up of 15 amino acids. Germline lookup yields CDR1 SGHRS and CDR2 YFSETQ. CDR3: CASSSLADPSYEQYF. The DNA of the CDR3 is TGCGCCAGCAGCTCGCTAGCGGACCCATCCTACGAGCAGTACTTC. The full variable domain, completed using reference TRBV5-1 and TRBJ2-7, is KAGVTQTPRYLIKTRGQQVTLSCSPISGHRSVSWYQQTPGQGLQFLFEYFSETQRNKGNFPGRFSGRQFSNSRSEMNVSTLELGDSALYLCASSSLADPSYEQYFGPGTRLTVT.

The V call is TRBV6-1, the J call TRBJ2-7; 9 bases are shared with TRBD1. J was trimmed by 5 bases and V by 4 bases; bases with no gene match: 15. The CDR3 has 17 residues. Germline values: CDR1 MNHNS, CDR2 SASEGT. CDR3 DNA: TGTGCCAGCAGTGGAGAGGTCTCTGGACAGGGGTTTCACGAGCAGTACTTC. It translates to CASSGEVSGQGFHEQYF.

In this sample, this clone turned up once. The rearrangement links TRBV28 to TRBJ2-6; D ambiguous. The CDR3 has 14 residues. V was shortened by 5 bases and J by 0 bases, with 5 bases between the two germline ends. Germline V gene lookup returns CDR1 MDHEN and CDR2 SYDVKM. The CDR3 nucleotides read TGTGCCAGCAGTAGGCCCTCTGGGGCCAACGTCCTGACTTTC. Translating it yields CASSRPSGANVLTF.

This clone was observed a single time. The V and J genes are TRBV6-1 and TRBJ1-4; D gene uncertain. The CDR3 has 11 residues. V lost 3 bases, J lost 8 bases, and 4 bases lay in between. CDR1 and CDR2 (germline): MNHNS, SASEGT. CDR3 sequence: CASSEGEKLFF. The CDR3 region has the DNA TGTGCCAGCAGTGAGGGGGAAAAACTGTTTTTT.

This clone was seen once. The genes are TRBV29-1 and TRBJ1-2; D is unclear. The CDR3 is made up of 12 amino acids. CDR1 SQVTM and CDR2 ANQGSEA come from the germline V gene. CDR3 coding DNA: TGCACTCGAACAGCTCCCTGGGATGGCTACACCTTC. It encodes CTRTAPWDGYTF.